This TCR beta chain was identified in a study of T cells after yellow fever vaccination. About the research overall: For low cell numbers, libraries were made with SMART-Seq v4 Ultra Low Input.

Points on this clonotype: Antigen specificity is unknown.

Trimming stripped 0 bases from V and 2 bases from J, with 8 bases between. Germline V gene sequence: CDR1 DFQATT, CDR2 SNEGSKA (reference sequence). The CDR3 has 13 residues. Whole-study results and caveats: Primary-vaccination clones mostly resurfaced post-booster (96% CD4, approximately 87% CD8).

TCRdb ran MiXCR on the 5' RACE reads and lists one entry per CDR3 protein. Counted here are around 300,000 distinct CDR3 sequences, about 4.5% occurring once; the ten biggest clones make up just under 20%. This clonotype was obtained from a man aged 18 to 35 who received the YFV17D yellow fever vaccine. The chain couples TRBV20-1 to TRBJ2-7, with D hard to call. The sequencing used PBMCs, collected 15 days after the yellow fever booster vaccination. CDR3: CSARDRLAYEQYF. For the CDR3, the DNA is TGCAGTGCTAGAGATCGGCTTGCCTACGAGCAGTACTTC.